This T cell receptor (beta chain) comes out of a study of molecular identifiers for immune sequencing clone quantification. At the level of the study: Split five ways in replicates, RNA from roughly 20,000 or 100,000 naive CD8 cells had four portions sequenced. Study-wide results and limits: One cell's worth of spiked Jurkat TCR RNA was reportedly detectable among one million naive cells.

Looked up from germline, CDR1 is KGHDR and CDR2 is SFDVKD. The CDR3 consists of 15 residues. Comments on this clonotype: Its antigen is unknown. At one of its ends the junction is not consistent with the germline gene, which may arise from a read error.

Bulk libraries came from a prior protocol with listed TCR primers. From the PCR reads, TCRdb called clonotypes with MiXCR, one entry per CDR3 protein. Of 68,000 or so distinct CDR3 sequences listed, around 17% are singletons. The authors gated naive CD8 T cells as CD8+CD4-CCR7+CD45RA+ for sorting. Input material: naive CD8+ T cells from blood, with Jurkat cell RNA spiked in. Indicated subset: FACS-sorted CD8+CD4-CCR7+CD45RA+ naive T cells. This chain links TRBV24-1 with TRBJ2-1, with 10 bases identical to TRBD1. The TCR sequence derives from a human donor in good health. Some libraries in this study had Jurkat cell RNA spiked in. CDR3 sequence reads: CATSDYMDRGNEQLF. DNA for the CDR3: TGTGCCACCAGTGACTATATGGACAGGGGGAATGAGCAGCTCTTC.